Listed below are T cell receptor beta chains from one sample, sequenced in a study of cytomegalovirus exposure and HLA in healthy donors. Data came from immunoSEQ multiplex PCR; TCRdb stores just in-frame clones and leaves some out. Among roughly 150,000 clones listed, roughly 76% were seen once. The sample comprised PBMCs. All receptors derive from a female donor in good health and CMV-seronegative. CDR3s include the opening cysteine and the closing phenylalanine or tryptophan. The D gene is left open where the match is weak. Clone size, where shown, is once, few, many, or a class for clones that have expanded.

d_call,v_call,clone_size,j_call,cdr3_nt,cdr3_aa
TRBD1,TRBV10-3,few,TRBJ1-1,TGTGCCATCAGTGAGTCGAAGGGGGCAACGGCTTTCTTT,CAISESKGATAFF
TRBD1,TRBV5-6,-,TRBJ1-4,TGTGCCAGCAGCTTGGCCAGGGGGCAAACTAATGAAAAACTGTTTTTT,CASSLARGQTNEKLFF
TRBD1,TRBV4-1,-,TRBJ1-5,TGCGCCAGCAGCACAACCGGGACAGAGAATCAGCCCCAGCATTTT,CASSTTGTENQPQHF
-,TRBV29-1,-,TRBJ2-7,TGCAGCGTTGAAGCCGGGACACCCACCTACGAGCAGTACTTC,CSVEAGTPTYEQYF
TRBD2,TRBV6-5,-,TRBJ2-5,TGTGCCAGCAGTTCCCTAGCGGGAGGGCCCATGGAGACCCAGTACTTC,CASSSLAGGPMETQYF
-,TRBV19,once,TRBJ2-5,TGTGCCAGTAGAAAAGCGGGCAGACTGGCCCAGTACTTC,CASRKAGRLAQYF
-,TRBV5-4,-,TRBJ2-5,TGTGCCAGCAGCTTGGTGGCAGGGTATCAAGAGACCCAGTACTTC,CASSLVAGYQETQYF
-,TRBV19,-,TRBJ2-3,TGTGCCAGTAGTATGGGGGGAGCTAGCACAGATACGCAGTATTTT,CASSMGGASTDTQYF
TRBD2,TRBV25-1,-,TRBJ2-5,TGTGCCAGCAGTTTGACTAGCGAGACCCAGTACTTC,CASSLTSETQYF
-,TRBV2,few,TRBJ2-5,TGTGCCACCGCGAAGTCGGACTACCAAGAGACCCAGTACTTC,CATAKSDYQETQYF
-,TRBV6-4,-,TRBJ2-3,TGTGCCAGCAGTGAGACAGGTAGCACAGATACGCAGTATTTT,CASSETGSTDTQYF
TRBD2,TRBV19,few,TRBJ2-1,TGTGCCAGTAGGTACCTAGCGGGTTACAATGAGCAGTTCTTC,CASRYLAGYNEQFF
TRBD1,TRBV2,-,TRBJ2-7,TGTGCCAGCAGTACTAGGGACAGGGGGCCGGTCGAGCAGTACTTC,CASSTRDRGPVEQYF
-,TRBV6-1,-,TRBJ2-7,TGTGCCAGCACCCAGAGGGCCACGGCGGGAGAGCAGTACTTC,CASTQRATAGEQYF
-,TRBV28,-,TRBJ1-2,TGTGCCAGCAGTCCGACTGGACATTACTATGGCTACACCTTC,CASSPTGHYYGYTF
-,TRBV30,-,TRBJ1-3,TGTGCCTGGAGTGTACGACAGGCGAAAGGAAACACCATATATTTT,CAWSVRQAKGNTIYF
-,TRBV5-4,-,TRBJ2-6,TGTGCCAGCAGCTTAGGCGGATCCGGGGCCAACGTCCTGACTTTC,CASSLGGSGANVLTF
TRBD1,TRBV28,-,TRBJ1-4,TGTGCCAGCAGTTTCGGGGGGACAGGGCCAACTAATGAAAAACTGTTTTTT,CASSFGGTGPTNEKLFF
-,TRBV7-7,-,TRBJ2-1,TGTGCTAGCAGCATTAGTAACAGGGAATCCTACAATGAGCAGTTCTTC,CASSISNRESYNEQFF
TRBD2,TRBV28,-,TRBJ2-7,TGTGCCACGGGGACTAGCGGGAGGCGGTCCTACGAGCAGTACTTC,CATGTSGRRSYEQYF
TRBD1,TRBV5-1,few,TRBJ1-1,TGCGCCAGCAGCTTGGCGACAGGGGGCACTGAAGCTTTCTTT,CASSLATGGTEAFF
TRBD1,TRBV2,-,TRBJ2-5,TGTGCCAGTAATAGGGACAGGGAAGAGACCCAGTACTTC,CASNRDREETQYF
-,TRBV11-2,many,TRBJ1-4,TGTGCCAGCAGCCTTCACAGGAATGAAAAACTGTTTTTT,CASSLHRNEKLFF
-,TRBV5-1,-,TRBJ2-1,TGCGCCAGCAGCTTGGCCGGGATAGAGGATGAGCAGTTCTTC,CASSLAGIEDEQFF
-,TRBV2,-,TRBJ2-1,TGTGCCAGCAGCAAAGAGGGGGGCGGGAGAGATGAGCAGTTCTTC,CASSKEGGGRDEQFF
TRBD1,TRBV28,-,TRBJ2-7,TGTGCCAGCAGGGGGACAGGGACCCACTACGAGCAGTACTTC,CASRGTGTHYEQYF
TRBD1,TRBV18,-,TRBJ2-7,TGTGCCAGCTCACCATACAGGGGAAATGGGAACGAGCAGTACTTC,CASSPYRGNGNEQYF
-,TRBV27,-,TRBJ2-1,TGTGCCAGCAGCCTAAGCTCCTACAATGAGCAGTTCTTC,CASSLSSYNEQFF
TRBD2,TRBV29-1,-,TRBJ2-7,TGCAGCGTGGGACTAGCGGGCACCTACGAGCAGTACTTC,CSVGLAGTYEQYF
TRBD2,TRBV6-5,-,TRBJ2-5,TGTGCCAGCGAGGGACTAGCGGGAGGACAAGAGACCCAGTACTTC,CASEGLAGGQETQYF
-,TRBV10-3,-,TRBJ2-7,TGTGCCATCAGTGTCGGTTTAGGCGGAACCTACGAGCAGTACTTC,CAISVGLGGTYEQYF
TRBD2,TRBV7-9,-,TRBJ2-3,TGTGCCAGCAGCCCCACGCTAGCGGGAGGGTTGGAGCAGTATTTT,CASSPTLAGGLEQYF
TRBD2,TRBV7-9,-,TRBJ2-1,TGTGCCAGCAGCCGGGGGGGTTACAATGAGCAGTTCTTC,CASSRGGYNEQFF
-,TRBV19,-,TRBJ1-1,TGTGCCAGTAGTATCGGGACTAACACTGAAGCTTTCTTT,CASSIGTNTEAFF
-,TRBV19,-,TRBJ2-7,TGTGCCAGTAGTATCGGTGACAGTTACGAGCAGTACTTC,CASSIGDSYEQYF
-,TRBV6-6,-,TRBJ2-7,TGTGCCAGCAGTTACTCGAAAGCGGAAGGCTACGAGCAGTACTTC,CASSYSKAEGYEQYF
-,TRBV9,-,TRBJ2-7,TGTGCCAGCAGCGTAGACATCTCCTACGAGCAGTACTTC,CASSVDISYEQYF
-,TRBV18,-,TRBJ1-1,TGTGCCAGCTCACCACGCACAGCCATGAACACTGAAGCTTTCTTT,CASSPRTAMNTEAFF
TRBD1,TRBV7-9,-,TRBJ1-1,TGTGCCAGCAGCTTAACCCCCTCTTGGACAGGGGGGGACACTGAAGCTTTCTTT,CASSLTPSWTGGDTEAFF
-,TRBV6-6,-,TRBJ1-5,TGTGCCAGCAGTTACGAGACAGACAATCAGCCCCAGCATTTT,CASSYETDNQPQHF
TRBD2,TRBV5-1,-,TRBJ2-1,TGCGCCAGCAGCCGAAGACTAGCGGGAGGGCCTAACAATGAGCAGTTCTTC,CASSRRLAGGPNNEQFF
-,TRBV5-1,-,TRBJ1-4,TGCGCCAGCAGCTTGGACGTTGAGGGTGAAAAACTGTTTTTT,CASSLDVEGEKLFF